What follows is one TCR beta chain and its context. The antigen remains undetermined. Other DNA sequences in this sample translate to the same CDR3. Adult Caucasians living in Nashville, Tennessee made up all of the donors. The CDR3 spans 13 residues. The V gene's germline CDR1 is SGDLS and CDR2 YYNGEE. V was trimmed by 0 bases and J by 2 bases, leaving 4 bases between them. The data were taken from a study of shared clonotypes between healthy human individuals. The run depth of the assay was deep. TCRdb's copy holds only in-frame clones and misses some; the assay was immunoSEQ multiplex PCR. The sample lists fewer than 2.5 million clones; over 85% were seen once. General observations from the study: Among donors, sharing of clonotypes was expected to be affected by sequencing depth. Estimated clonotype richness was generally higher in naive than memory subsets.

The source of this sequence is a man between 18 and 35 years old in good health. Some clones in this sample may be carry-over from other donors' samples. Specimen: naive CD4+ T cells from PBMCs. The subset is: CD45RA+ positively selected. The chain couples TRBV9 to TRBJ2-3; D unclear. The CDR3 region is CASSVGPTDTQYF. DNA of the CDR3: TGTGCCAGCAGCGTAGGTCCCACAGATACGCAGTATTTT.